This TCR beta chain came from a study of response to subunit inactivated influenza vaccine. On this clonotype: Its cognate antigen is unknown.

In TCRdb, the RT-PCR reads were re-called with MiXCR into one record per CDR3 protein. The sample records about 520,000 distinct CDR3 sequences, around 7.9% being singletons. Whole-study findings and limits: Authors suggested few new T cells are recruited by each seasonal influenza vaccination.

The TCR comes from a man between 50 and 69 years old who received an inactivated influenza vaccine. Source: PBMCs from blood, taken roughly 24 months after vaccination.

CDR3 region: CASSTADSTNEKLFF. CDR3 DNA: TGTGCCAGCAGCACCGCGGACAGCACTAATGAAAAACTGTTTTTT. The V call is TRBV5-6, the J call TRBJ1-4, with D possibly matching TRBD1 (6 bases). Germline lookup yields CDR1 SGHDT and CDR2 YYEEEE. This CDR3 contains 15 residues. V was trimmed by 4 bases and J by 2 bases, leaving 12 bases between them.